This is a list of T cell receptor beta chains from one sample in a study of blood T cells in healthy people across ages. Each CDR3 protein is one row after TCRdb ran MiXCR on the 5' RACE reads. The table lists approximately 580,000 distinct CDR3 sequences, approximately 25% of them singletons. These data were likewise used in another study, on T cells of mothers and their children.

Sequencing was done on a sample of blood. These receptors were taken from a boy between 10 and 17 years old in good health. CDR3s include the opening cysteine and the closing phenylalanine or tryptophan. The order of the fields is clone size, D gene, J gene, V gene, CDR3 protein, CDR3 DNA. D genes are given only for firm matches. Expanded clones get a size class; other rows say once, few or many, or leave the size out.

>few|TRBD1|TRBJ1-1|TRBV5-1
CASSLGQGSEAFF
TGCGCCAGCAGCTTGGGACAGGGGTCTGAAGCTTTCTTT
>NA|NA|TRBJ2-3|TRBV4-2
CASSQSARADTQYF
TGTGCCAGCAGCCAGTCGGCCCGGGCAGATACGCAGTATTTT
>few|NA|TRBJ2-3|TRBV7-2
CASSLEFQFPNMDTQYF
TGTGCCAGCAGCTTAGAGTTCCAGTTCCCAAATATGGATACGCAGTATTTT
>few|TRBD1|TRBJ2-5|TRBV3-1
CASSRNRGQGQETQYF
TGTGCCAGCAGCCGTAACCGGGGACAGGGCCAAGAGACCCAGTACTTC
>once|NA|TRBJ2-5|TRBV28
CASSKDSFETQYF
TGTGCCAGCAGTAAAGACAGTTTTGAGACCCAGTACTTC
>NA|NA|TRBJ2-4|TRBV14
CASSQDQAIRDKNIQYF
TGTGCCAGCAGCCAAGATCAGGCTATACGGGACAAAAACATTCAGTACTTC
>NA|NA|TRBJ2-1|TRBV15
CATSHGASYNEQFF
TGTGCCACCAGCCACGGGGCCTCCTACAATGAGCAGTTCTTC
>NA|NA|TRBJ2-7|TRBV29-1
CSVEKQGEQYF
TGCAGCGTTGAAAAACAGGGAGAGCAGTACTTC
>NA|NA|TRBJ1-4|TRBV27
CASSSRLTNEKLFF
TGTGCCAGCAGTTCCCGACTTACTAATGAAAAACTGTTTTTT
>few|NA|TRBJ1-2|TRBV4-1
CASSQVTGINYGYTF
TGCGCCAGCAGCCAAGTGACAGGCATTAACTATGGCTACACCTTC
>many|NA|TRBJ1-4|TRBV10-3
CAIPAQSRTNEKLFF
TGTGCCATCCCCGCACAATCCCGGACTAATGAAAAACTGTTTTTT
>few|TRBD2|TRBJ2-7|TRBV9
CASSAAGGPPYEQYF
TGTGCCAGCAGCGCCGCGGGGGGGCCCCCCTACGAGCAGTACTTC
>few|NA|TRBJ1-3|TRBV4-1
CASSQEKRNSGNTIYF
TGCGCCAGCAGCCAAGAAAAGCGGAACTCTGGAAACACCATATATTTT
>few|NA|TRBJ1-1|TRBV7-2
CASSLGALRGGSEAFF
TGTGCCAGCAGCTTAGGTGCTCTCCGGGGAGGTTCTGAAGCTTTCTTT
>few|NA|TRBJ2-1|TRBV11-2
CASSARGSYNEQFF
TGTGCCAGCAGCGCCCGGGGCTCCTACAATGAGCAGTTCTTC
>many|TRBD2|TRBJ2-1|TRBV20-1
CSARDLAGNEQFF
TGCAGTGCTAGAGATCTAGCGGGCAATGAGCAGTTCTTC
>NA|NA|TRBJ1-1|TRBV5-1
CAGSLGAGVNTEAFF
TGCGCCGGCAGCTTGGGTGCAGGGGTGAACACTGAAGCTTTCTTT
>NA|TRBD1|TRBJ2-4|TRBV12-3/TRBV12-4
CASSLTGGTKNIQYF
TGTGCCAGCAGTTTGACAGGGGGCACCAAAAACATTCAGTACTTC
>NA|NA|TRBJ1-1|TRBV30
CAWTPGGVTEAFF
TGTGCCTGGACCCCGGGAGGGGTTACTGAAGCTTTCTTT
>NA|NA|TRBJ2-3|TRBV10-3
CAISEGGKTDTQYF
TGTGCCATCAGTGAAGGTGGGAAGACAGATACGCAGTATTTT
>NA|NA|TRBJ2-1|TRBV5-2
CASYPEAGVSYNEQFF
TGTGCCAGCTACCCCGAAGCAGGCGTCTCCTACAATGAGCAGTTCTTC
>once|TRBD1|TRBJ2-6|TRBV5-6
CASSGGQGEISGANVLTF
TGTGCCAGCAGCGGGGGACAGGGGGAAATCTCTGGGGCCAACGTCCTGACTTTC
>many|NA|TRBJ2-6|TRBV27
CASSLSPSPLASGANVLTF
TGTGCCAGCAGTTTAAGCCCAAGCCCCCTTGCCTCTGGGGCCAACGTCCTGACTTTC
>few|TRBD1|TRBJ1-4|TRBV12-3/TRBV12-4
CASSPTARGREKLFF
TGTGCCAGCAGTCCCACGGCCAGGGGGCGCGAAAAACTGTTTTTT
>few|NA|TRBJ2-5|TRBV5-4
CASSSDKGKTQYF
TGTGCCAGCAGCTCGGACAAGGGGAAGACCCAGTACTTC
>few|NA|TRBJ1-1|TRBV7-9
CASSAIAETFF
TGTGCCAGCAGCGCTATTGCTGAAACTTTCTTT
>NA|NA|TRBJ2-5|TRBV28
CASSLSTAQETQYF
TGTGCCAGCAGTTTATCGACAGCCCAAGAGACCCAGTACTTC
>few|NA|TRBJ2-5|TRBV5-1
CASSKARTAAGETQYF
TGCGCCAGCAGCAAAGCCCGGACAGCGGCTGGGGAGACCCAGTACTTC